Following are 31 T cell receptor beta chains from one sample sequenced in a study of T-cell reconstitution after alpha-beta-depleted transplantation in children. Preparation of the TCRbeta library involved a method that used unique molecular identifiers. TCRdb re-called the PCR reads through MiXCR, storing one row per CDR3 protein. The data show some 200,000 distinct CDR3 sequences, approximately 10% seen once. Specimen: PBMCs, collected before TCRalphabeta/CD19-depleted stem cell transplant. Receptors were obtained from a child younger than two with acute myeloid leukemia, due to receive a stem cell transplant.

This clonotype was counted many times. The chain links TRBV20-1 to TRBJ1-5, with 9 bases fitting TRBD1. Trimming removed 6 bases from V and 5 bases from J; junction bases left unmatched: 11. CDR3 length equals 15 residues. Germline CDR1 reads DFQATT; CDR2 reads SNEGSKA (reference sequence). Here the CDR3 DNA reads TGCAGTGCCGGACAGGGGAGAGGACTGGATCAGCCCCAGCATTTT. Protein sequence: CSAGQGRGLDQPQHF.

There are many counts of this clonotype. The rearrangement links TRBV12-3 or TRBV12-4 to TRBJ2-1; D is perhaps TRBD2 (6 bases). The CDR3 is made up of 14 amino acids. The germline V and J ends were trimmed by 6 bases and 7 bases, with 16 bases remaining between them. The CDR3 nucleotides read TGTGCCAGCAGCCCGAGCGGGCCCAGGAATGAGCAGTTCTTC. It specifies CASSPSGPRNEQFF.

This clonotype was recorded many times. The chain joins TRBV4-1 to TRBJ2-1; possibly TRBD1 for D (6 bases). The CDR3 has 15 residues. The V and J ends lost 1 base and 2 bases respectively, with 9 bases between them. The germline gives CDR1 MGHRA, CDR2 YSYEKL. The DNA for the CDR3 is TGCGCCAGCAGCCAAGGGGGGCGGACCTACAATGAGCAGTTCTTC. Residues: CASSQGGRTYNEQFF.

This clonotype has at least ten counts. V and J are TRBV5-1 and TRBJ1-1; D call uncertain. V was cut by 0 bases and J by 3 bases, with 9 bases left in between. The V gene's germline CDR1 is SGHRS and CDR2 YFSETQ. The CDR3 loop spans 14 amino acids. The CDR3 is CASSLGRSDTEAFF. The CDR3 DNA reads as TGCGCCAGCAGCTTGGGTAGGTCGGACACTGAAGCTTTCTTT.

This clonotype was seen repeatedly, ten times or more. This chain joins TRBV20-1 and TRBJ2-3, with 10 bases identical to TRBD1. Germline V gene lookup returns CDR1 DFQATT and CDR2 SNEGSKA (reference sequence). J lost 4 bases, V lost 5 bases, and 3 bases had no gene match. This CDR3 region has 13 residues. The CDR3 DNA reads TGCAGTGCTCGACAGGGGGCCCCAGATACGCAGTATTTT. Translated, it gives CSARQGAPDTQYF.

V and J are TRBV2 and TRBJ1-5, with D possibly being TRBD1 (5 bases). Germline CDR1 and CDR2: SNHLY and FYNNEI. The CDR3 totals 13 residues. V was trimmed by 11 bases and J by 4 bases, leaving 15 bases between them. CDR3 sequence (DNA): TGTGCCTACAGTGGGGACGGTAATCAGCCCCAGCATTTT. It encodes CAYSGDGNQPQHF.

This chain links TRBV2 with TRBJ2-4; either TRBD1 or TRBD2 may supply D (5 bases each). The CDR3 length is 11 residues. V was pared by 8 bases and J by 7 bases, with 9 bases between. The germline V gene has CDR1 SNHLY and CDR2 FYNNEI. The CDR3 sequence: CASGTENIQYF. The CDR3 nucleotides are TGTGCCAGCGGGACGGAGAACATTCAGTACTTC.

This clonotype was observed at least ten times. The chain links TRBV5-1 to TRBJ2-2; D might be TRBD2 (5 bases). The CDR3 has 13 amino acids. Trimming took 7 bases from V and 7 from J, leaving 14 bases between them. The germline V gene encodes CDR1 SGHRS and CDR2 YFSETQ. The CDR3 protein is CASGGGGVGELFF. The CDR3 DNA is TGCGCCAGCGGTGGAGGAGGAGTCGGGGAGCTGTTTTTT.

V is TRBV20-1 and J is TRBJ2-1, with 9 bases lining up with TRBD2. From germline, CDR1 is DFQATT and CDR2 SNEGSKA (reference sequence). The CDR3 extends over 15 amino acids. The V gene end was trimmed by 3 bases and the J gene end by 3 bases; junction bases not matched to a gene: 6. CDR3 DNA sequence: TGCAGTGCTAGGGCCAGCGGGGGGTACTACAATGAGCAGTTCTTC. This translates into CSARASGGYYNEQFF.

There are many counts of this clonotype. The chain is built from TRBV11-2 and TRBJ2-2; the match to TRBD2 covers 11 bases. Germline V gene sequence: CDR1 SGHAT, CDR2 FQNNGV. After removal of 3 bases from V and 7 bases from J, the junction contained 7 bases not matched to a gene. The CDR3 covers 16 residues. CDR3 protein: CASSFLAGGQGGELFF. The CDR3 nucleotides read TGTGCCAGCAGCTTTCTAGCGGGAGGCCAGGGCGGGGAGCTGTTTTTT.

This sequence joins TRBV18 and TRBJ2-1; 10 nucleotides line up with TRBD2. V was clipped by 2 bases and J by 9 bases; unmatched bases: 19. Looked up from germline, CDR1 is KGHSH and CDR2 is LQKENI. The CDR3 contains 19 residues. CDR3 sequence (DNA): TGTGCCAGCTCACCAATCATTGGTCGTCCAGCGGGAGGGCCTCGTGAGCAGTTCTTC. The encoded protein is CASSPIIGRPAGGPREQFF.

This clonotype was recorded many times. J is TRBJ2-3 and V is TRBV6-2 or TRBV6-3; 9 bases are a match to TRBD2. Germline V gene data show CDR1 as MNHEY and CDR2 as SVGEGT. This CDR3 is built from 16 residues. The J segment lost 3 bases and the V segment lost 8 bases, leaving 12 bases of the junction unmatched. The CDR3 DNA sequence: TGTGCCAGCGCCCTTCGGACTAGCGCCCAGACAGATACGCAGTATTTT. Its protein product is CASALRTSAQTDTQYF.

This clonotype was counted many times. The chain links TRBV12-3 or TRBV12-4 to TRBJ1-2, with 7 bases fitting TRBD1. V shed 6 bases, J shed 4 bases, and the junction held 8 bases outside the gene matches. The CDR3 contains 14 residues. The CDR3: CASSQNRGGYGYTF. The CDR3 DNA sequence: TGTGCCAGCAGCCAAAACAGGGGAGGCTATGGCTACACCTTC.

Many counts were recorded for this clonotype. V usage is TRBV29-1 and J usage is TRBJ2-3; D is unclear. The CDR3 totals 12 residues. CDR1 SQVTM and CDR2 ANQGSEA come from the germline V gene. V was pared by 4 bases and J by 0 bases, with 5 bases between. The chain's CDR3 is CSVGRSTDTQYF. The CDR3 coding sequence is TGCAGCGTTGGTCGTAGCACAGATACGCAGTATTTT.

This chain links TRBV28 with TRBJ2-6; TRBD1 might be the D (6 bases). Germline V CDR1 and CDR2: MDHEN, SYDVKM. This CDR3 has 17 residues. The germline V and J ends were trimmed by 5 bases and 0 bases, with 14 bases remaining between them. The CDR3 spells CASSPRTANSGANVLTF. The CDR3 DNA sequence: TGTGCCAGCAGTCCCAGGACAGCCAACTCTGGGGCCAACGTCCTGACTTTC.

This chain joins TRBV4-1 and TRBJ1-3; unclear D gene. The V end was cut by 0 bases, the J end by 0 bases, with 9 bases between. CDR1 MGHRA and CDR2 YSYEKL come from the germline V gene. There are 16 residues in the CDR3. The CDR3 protein is CASSQEVRFSGNTIYF. The CDR3 DNA follows: TGCGCCAGCAGCCAAGAGGTACGGTTCTCTGGAAACACCATATATTTT.

This clonotype was recorded at least ten times. V usage is TRBV5-1 and J usage is TRBJ1-1; possible D gene TRBD1, 6 bases. The CDR3 runs to 14 residues. Germline CDR1 reads SGHRS; CDR2 reads YFSETQ. Trimming cost V 4 bases and J 1 base, with 11 bases left between them. The CDR3 spells CASSIGTQNTEAFF. Written as DNA, the CDR3 is TGCGCCAGCAGCATCGGGACACAGAACACTGAAGCTTTCTTT.

At least ten counts were recorded for this clonotype. The chain uses TRBV7-8 and TRBJ2-7; 9 positions match TRBD2. From germline, CDR1 is SGHVS and CDR2 FQNEAQ. Unmatched junction bases numbered 1, after V lost 4 bases and J lost 3 bases. CDR3 length: 13 amino acids. Here the CDR3 reads CASSSAGGYEQYF. The CDR3 coding sequence is TGTGCCAGCAGCTCAGCGGGGGGCTACGAGCAGTACTTC.

This clonotype showed up many times. The V and J genes are TRBV20-1 and TRBJ1-6; 8 nucleotides line up with TRBD1. The CDR3 runs to 13 residues. Germline-derived CDR1 and CDR2 are DFQATT and SNEGSKA (reference sequence). Losses at the gene ends were 4 bases for V and 10 bases for J; bases not matched to a gene: 6. The CDR3 spells CSAKPGGRSPLHF. CDR3 in DNA: TGCAGTGCTAAGCCAGGGGGCAGGTCACCCCTCCACTTT.

V gene TRBV18 combines with J gene TRBJ1-1, with 9 nucleotides matching TRBD1. The germline CDR1 and CDR2 sequences are KGHSH and LQKENI. The CDR3 loop spans 16 amino acids. V trimming: 2 bases; J trimming: 1 base; junction bases outside the gene matches: 5. The CDR3 DNA follows: TGTGCCAGCTCACCAGGGACAGGGAGATCGAACACTGAAGCTTTCTTT. Protein sequence: CASSPGTGRSNTEAFF.

This clonotype has at least ten counts. The J gene is TRBJ2-7, the V gene TRBV12-3 or TRBV12-4; 10 bases are a match to TRBD2. With 4 bases clipped from V and 2 bases from J, the junction kept 8 bases outside the gene matches. The CDR3 consists of 16 residues. CDR3 amino acids: CASSYSMGLATYEQYF. For the CDR3, the DNA is TGTGCCAGCAGTTACTCTATGGGACTAGCGACCTACGAGCAGTACTTC.

The genes are TRBV7-6 and TRBJ1-6; tentatively, D is TRBD1 (6 bases). The CDR3 spans 14 residues. Per germline, CDR1 SGHVS and CDR2 FNYEAQ. Trimming shortened V by 9 bases and J by 9 bases, and 18 bases separated the two germline ends. The CDR3 DNA reads as TGTGCCAGTGCGGCGGGGGCGCAAGGTTCACCCCTCCACTTT. Translated, it gives CASAAGAQGSPLHF.

This clonotype was seen at least ten times. The chain is built from TRBV27 and TRBJ2-7; D is uncertain. Looked up from germline, CDR1 is MNHEY and CDR2 is SMNVEV (reference sequence). The germline V and J ends were trimmed by 7 bases and 3 bases, with 4 bases remaining between them. CDR3 size: 10 residues. CDR3 region: CASNHYEQYF. In DNA form, the CDR3 reads TGTGCCAGCAATCACTACGAGCAGTACTTC.

This clonotype has a count of ten or more. This chain uses TRBV7-2 with TRBJ1-5; D remains unclear. The CDR3 consists of 14 residues. The germline gives CDR1 SGHTA, CDR2 FQGNSA. The germline V and J ends were trimmed by 1 base and 5 bases, with 9 bases remaining between them. The CDR3 DNA is TGTGCCAGCAGCTTAGTATCGCCCGATCAGCCCCAGCATTTT. Protein product: CASSLVSPDQPQHF.

This clonotype appeared many times. The rearrangement links TRBV10-3 to TRBJ2-7, with a weak D call TRBD2 (7 bases). Germline V gene lookup returns CDR1 ENHRY and CDR2 SYGVKD. V shed 4 bases and J shed 4 bases, with 23 bases lying between them. This CDR3 has 17 amino acids. CDR3 region: CAISGTLGGTPPYEQYF. In nucleotides, the CDR3 is TGTGCCATCAGTGGGACCTTGGGAGGGACACCACCTTACGAGCAGTACTTC.

In its sample, this clonotype was seen many times. This chain uses TRBV7-9 with TRBJ2-7; 9 positions agree with TRBD2. With 5 bases clipped from V and 4 bases from J, the junction kept 15 bases outside the gene matches. The CDR3 spans 17 residues. In germline, CDR1 is SEHNR, CDR2 FQNEAQ (reference sequence). The CDR3 region has the DNA TGTGCCAGCAGCCCCGCGGGGGGGACGGGAGGGCCTTACGAGCAGTACTTC. Protein: CASSPAGGTGGPYEQYF.

This clonotype was found many times. V and J are TRBV28 and TRBJ2-3; 14 nucleotides line up with TRBD2. V was pared by 5 bases and J by 2 bases, with 6 bases of the junction left unmatched. CDR3 size: 17 residues. From germline, CDR1 is MDHEN and CDR2 SYDVKM. The CDR3 bases are TGTGCCAGCAGTACGCCGGGACTAGCGGGAGTCACAGATACGCAGTATTTT. Translation gives CASSTPGLAGVTDTQYF.

There are a few counts of this clonotype. The chain has TRBV6-1 and TRBJ1-6, with unresolved D. This CDR3 has 18 residues. The germline V and J ends were trimmed by 0 bases and 0 bases, with 12 bases remaining between them. CDR1 MNHNS and CDR2 SASEGT come from the germline V gene. The CDR3 is CASSEALSWSSYNSPLHF. For the CDR3, the DNA is TGTGCCAGCAGTGAAGCGCTTTCATGGAGCTCCTATAATTCACCCCTCCACTTT.

This clonotype was counted at least ten times. The J gene is TRBJ2-5, the V gene TRBV7-2; D uncertain. With 0 bases removed from V and 1 base from J, the gap between germline ends came to 6 bases. This CDR3 has 14 residues. The germline V gene has CDR1 SGHTA and CDR2 FQGNSA. The CDR3 sequence: CASSLAGSQETQYF. The CDR3 bases are TGTGCCAGCAGCTTAGCGGGGTCCCAAGAGACCCAGTACTTC.

There are many counts of this clonotype. The V and J genes are TRBV5-5 and TRBJ2-3; D might be TRBD1 (6 bases). The CDR3 totals 13 residues. Germline CDR1 reads SGHKS; CDR2 reads YYEKEE (reference sequence). V lost 5 bases and J lost 7, with 14 bases in between. In DNA, the CDR3 is TGTGCCAGCAGATCCGGACAGACTTATACGCAGTATTTT. Translating gives CASRSGQTYTQYF.

This clonotype was counted at least ten times. The chain employs TRBV28 and TRBJ2-3; TRBD2 agrees at 12 bases. Per the germline V gene, CDR1 is MDHEN and CDR2 is SYDVKM. V lost 7 bases, J lost 4 bases, and 0 bases stayed unmatched. The CDR3 totals 13 residues. CDR3 DNA sequence: TGTGCCAGCACTAGCGGGGGGGCAGATACGCAGTATTTT. This gives the protein CASTSGGADTQYF.